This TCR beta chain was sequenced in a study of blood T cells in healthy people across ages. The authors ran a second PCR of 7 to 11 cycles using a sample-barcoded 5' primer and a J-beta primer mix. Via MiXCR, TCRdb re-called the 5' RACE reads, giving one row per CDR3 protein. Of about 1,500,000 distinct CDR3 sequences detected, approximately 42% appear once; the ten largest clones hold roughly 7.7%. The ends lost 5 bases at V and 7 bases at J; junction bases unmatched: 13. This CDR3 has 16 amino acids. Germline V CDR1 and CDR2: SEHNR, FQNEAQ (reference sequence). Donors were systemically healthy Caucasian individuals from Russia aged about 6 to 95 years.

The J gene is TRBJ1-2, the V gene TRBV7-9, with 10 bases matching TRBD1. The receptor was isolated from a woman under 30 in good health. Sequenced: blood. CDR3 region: CASSPSAGQGKFGYTF. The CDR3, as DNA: TGTGCCAGCAGCCCTAGTGCGGGACAGGGGAAATTTGGCTACACCTTC.